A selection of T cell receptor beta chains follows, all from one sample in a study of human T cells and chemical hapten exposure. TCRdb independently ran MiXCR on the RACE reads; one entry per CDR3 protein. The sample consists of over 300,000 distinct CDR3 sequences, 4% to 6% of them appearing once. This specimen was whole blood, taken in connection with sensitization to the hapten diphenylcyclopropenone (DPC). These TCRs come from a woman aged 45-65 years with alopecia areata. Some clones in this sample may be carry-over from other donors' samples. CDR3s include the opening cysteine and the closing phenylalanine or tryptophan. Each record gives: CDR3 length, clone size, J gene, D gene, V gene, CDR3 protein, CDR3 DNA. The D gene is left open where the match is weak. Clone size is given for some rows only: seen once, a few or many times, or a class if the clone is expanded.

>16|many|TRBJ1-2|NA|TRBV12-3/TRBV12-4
CASSLSPGRANYGYTF
TGTGCCAGCAGTTTATCCCCAGGCAGAGCTAACTATGGCTACACCTTC
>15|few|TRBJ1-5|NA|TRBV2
CASSAESLLNQPQHF
TGTGCCAGCAGTGCGGAAAGCCTCCTAAATCAGCCCCAGCATTTT
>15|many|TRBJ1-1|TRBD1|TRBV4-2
CASSHDGQVNTEAFF
TGTGCCAGCAGCCATGACGGACAGGTGAACACTGAAGCTTTCTTT
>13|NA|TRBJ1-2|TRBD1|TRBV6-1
CASSRGRTYGYTF
TGTGCCAGCAGTAGGGGGCGCACCTATGGCTACACCTTC
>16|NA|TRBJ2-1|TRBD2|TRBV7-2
CASSLVASGVNNEQFF
TGTGCCAGCAGCTTAGTGGCTAGCGGGGTTAACAATGAGCAGTTCTTC
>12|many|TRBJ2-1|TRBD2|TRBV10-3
CAISGTSGPPFF
TGTGCCATCAGTGGAACTAGCGGGCCCCCGTTCTTC
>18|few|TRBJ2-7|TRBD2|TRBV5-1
CASSPRGGTASGLYEQYF
TGCGCCAGCAGCCCGCGCGGGGGAACCGCTTCGGGGCTATACGAGCAGTACTTC
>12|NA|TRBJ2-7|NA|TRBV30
CAWSLGGGEQYF
TGTGCCTGGAGTCTAGGGGGTGGCGAGCAGTACTTC
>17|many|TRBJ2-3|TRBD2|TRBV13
CASSLGGSGRGTDTQYF
TGTGCCAGCAGCTTAGGTGGTAGCGGGAGAGGTACAGATACGCAGTATTTT
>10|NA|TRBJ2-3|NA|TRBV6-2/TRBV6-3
CATLGDTQYF
TGTGCCACCCTCGGGGATACGCAGTATTTT
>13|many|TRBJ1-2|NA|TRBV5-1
CASSTPGLYGYTF
TGCGCCAGCAGCACACCGGGACTCTATGGCTACACCTTC
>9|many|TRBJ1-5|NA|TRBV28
CASSPPQHF
TGTGCCAGCAGTCCACCCCAGCATTTT
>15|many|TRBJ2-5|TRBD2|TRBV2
CASGGLAGYQETQYF
TGTGCCAGCGGGGGACTAGCGGGGTACCAAGAGACCCAGTACTTC
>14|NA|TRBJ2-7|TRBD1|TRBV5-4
CASSLRGQTYEQYF
TGTGCCAGCAGCTTGAGGGGACAGACCTACGAGCAGTACTTC
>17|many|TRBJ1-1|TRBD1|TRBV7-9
CASSLARGGTGKTEAFF
TGTGCCAGCAGCTTAGCGCGTGGAGGGACAGGAAAGACTGAAGCTTTCTTT
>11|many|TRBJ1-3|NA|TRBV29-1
CSGGVGNTIYF
TGCAGCGGAGGGGTTGGAAACACCATATATTTT
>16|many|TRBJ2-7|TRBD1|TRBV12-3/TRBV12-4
CASSVGTGRQLYEQYF
TGTGCCAGCAGTGTAGGGACAGGGAGGCAACTCTACGAGCAGTACTTC
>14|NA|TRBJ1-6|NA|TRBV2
CASTVSSYNSPLHF
TGTGCCAGCACAGTGAGCTCCTATAATTCACCCCTCCACTTT
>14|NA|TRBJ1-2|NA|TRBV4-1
CASSQVGRTYGYTF
TGCGCCAGCAGCCAAGTAGGCAGGACCTATGGCTACACCTTC
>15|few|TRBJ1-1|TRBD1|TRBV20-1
CSAIKPGTDDTEAFF
TGCAGTGCTATAAAACCCGGGACAGACGACACTGAAGCTTTCTTT
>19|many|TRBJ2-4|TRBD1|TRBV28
CASSLSPGQISLAKNIQYF
TGTGCCAGCAGTTTGTCCCCGGGACAGATAAGTCTAGCCAAAAACATTCAGTACTTC
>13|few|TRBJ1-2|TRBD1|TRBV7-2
CASSLLPGQNYTF
TGTGCCAGCAGCCTATTGCCGGGACAGAACTACACCTTC
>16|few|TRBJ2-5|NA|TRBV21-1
CASSKEGGRYQETQYF
TGTGCCAGCAGCAAAGAGGGGGGCCGGTACCAAGAGACCCAGTACTTC
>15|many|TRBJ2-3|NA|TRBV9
CASSPGVGSTDTQYF
TGTGCCAGCAGCCCGGGGGTTGGAAGCACAGATACGCAGTATTTT
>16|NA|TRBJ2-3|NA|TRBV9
CASSVSGAGLTDTQYF
TGTGCCAGCAGCGTAAGCGGAGCGGGCCTCACAGATACGCAGTATTTT
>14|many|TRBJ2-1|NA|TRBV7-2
CASSRSLVDNEQFF
TGTGCCAGCAGCCGTTCTTTGGTAGACAATGAGCAGTTCTTC
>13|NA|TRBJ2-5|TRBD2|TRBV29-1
CSVEREGQETQYF
TGCAGCGTTGAGAGGGAGGGCCAAGAGACCCAGTACTTC
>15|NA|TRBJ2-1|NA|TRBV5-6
CASSLLAGEDNEQFF
TGTGCCAGCAGCTTGCTCGCAGGGGAGGACAATGAGCAGTTCTTC
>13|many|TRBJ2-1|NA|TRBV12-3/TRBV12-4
CASSPKALGEQFF
TGTGCCAGCAGTCCGAAAGCGTTGGGTGAGCAGTTCTTC
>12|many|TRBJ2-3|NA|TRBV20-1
CSAVEVTDTQYF
TGCAGTGCGGTCGAAGTCACAGATACGCAGTATTTT
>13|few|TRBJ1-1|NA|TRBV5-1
CASSPRGGPEAFF
TGCGCCAGCAGCCCGAGGGGGGGCCCTGAAGCTTTCTTT
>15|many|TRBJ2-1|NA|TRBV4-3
CASSLSEGSYNEQFF
TGCGCCAGCAGCCTAAGTGAAGGGTCCTACAATGAGCAGTTCTTC
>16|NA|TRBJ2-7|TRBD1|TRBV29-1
CSVSQPPGQAPYEQYF
TGCAGCGTTTCACAACCACCGGGACAGGCTCCCTACGAGCAGTACTTC
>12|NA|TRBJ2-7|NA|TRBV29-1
CSVRGTPYEQYF
TGCAGCGTACGCGGGACCCCCTACGAGCAGTACTTC
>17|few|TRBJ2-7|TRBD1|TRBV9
CASSSSRGQGISYEQYF
TGTGCCAGCAGCTCTAGTCGTGGACAGGGGATCTCCTACGAGCAGTACTTC
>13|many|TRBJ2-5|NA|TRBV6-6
CASSPGTALTQYF
TGTGCCAGCAGTCCCGGGACTGCCCTGACCCAGTACTTC
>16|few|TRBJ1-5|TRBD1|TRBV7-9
CASSSGQGYSNQPQHF
TGTGCCAGCAGCTCGGGACAGGGGTATAGCAATCAGCCCCAGCATTTT
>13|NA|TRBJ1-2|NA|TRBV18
CASSPLRGEGYTF
TGTGCCAGCTCACCCCTCAGGGGTGAAGGCTACACCTTC
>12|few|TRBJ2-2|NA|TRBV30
CAWSRGAGELFF
TGTGCCTGGAGCAGGGGGGCCGGGGAGCTGTTTTTT
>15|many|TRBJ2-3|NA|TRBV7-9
CASRTTGSSTDTQYF
TGTGCCAGCAGAACCACAGGGTCTAGCACAGATACGCAGTATTTT
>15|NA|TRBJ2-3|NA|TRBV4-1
CASSQVSGAGDTQYF
TGCGCCAGCAGCCAGGTTTCCGGGGCGGGAGATACGCAGTATTTT